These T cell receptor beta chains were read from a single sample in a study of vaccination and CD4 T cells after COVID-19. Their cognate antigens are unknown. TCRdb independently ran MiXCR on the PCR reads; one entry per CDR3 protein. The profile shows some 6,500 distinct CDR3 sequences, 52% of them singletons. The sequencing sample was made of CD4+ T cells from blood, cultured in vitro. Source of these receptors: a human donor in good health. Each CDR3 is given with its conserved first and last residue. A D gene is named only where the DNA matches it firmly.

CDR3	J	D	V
CASSDPRGGNQPQHF	TRBJ1-5	.	TRBV6-1
CASSLGVGMNTEAFF	TRBJ1-1	.	TRBV7-2
CSATPPGHRAPLHF	TRBJ1-6	.	TRBV20-1
CSASQGAKGVNTEAFF	TRBJ1-1	TRBD1	TRBV20-1
CSASDRRSGRPTYNEQFF	TRBJ2-1	TRBD2	TRBV20-1
CASSKGQGVPEAFF	TRBJ1-1	TRBD1	TRBV19
CSANAGIIRRSGQPQHF	TRBJ1-5	.	TRBV20-1
CASSEVQGPLVRNQPQHF	TRBJ1-5	.	TRBV2
CASSPAGQGVYEQYF	TRBJ2-7	TRBD1	TRBV5-1
CASSFLVAGRETQYF	TRBJ2-5	.	TRBV28
CSASIGRSANYGYTF	TRBJ1-2	.	TRBV20-1
CASSLGDAGTQYF	TRBJ2-5	.	TRBV11-3
CSVPATGYNEKLFF	TRBJ1-4	.	TRBV29-1
CSAGTGTYGYTF	TRBJ1-2	TRBD1	TRBV29-1
CASWTGGSYEQYF	TRBJ2-7	TRBD1	TRBV27
CSARVPGNTEAFF	TRBJ1-1	.	TRBV20-1
CASSSSSGGAFF	TRBJ1-1	.	TRBV6-5
CASTPGRNSHGNQPQHF	TRBJ1-5	.	TRBV19
CASSPARDVQRAYGYTF	TRBJ1-2	.	TRBV19
CASSHWGEQFF	TRBJ2-1	.	TRBV7-2
CASSERQGNGYTF	TRBJ1-2	TRBD1	TRBV6-1
CASSPAGSYEQYF	TRBJ2-7	.	TRBV18
CASSYGAGVSTEAFF	TRBJ1-1	.	TRBV6-5
CATSVLTTNSLEAFF	TRBJ1-1	.	TRBV24-1
CASSRVRTGGGYGYTF	TRBJ1-2	TRBD1	TRBV19
CSARSGAHNSPLHF	TRBJ1-6	.	TRBV20-1
CASSYSGTGVSDTQYF	TRBJ2-3	TRBD1	TRBV6-5
CASSSAVAGEQYF	TRBJ2-7	.	TRBV4-1
CASSGRDGSNYGYTF	TRBJ1-2	.	TRBV6-1
CASSLRSHGNTEAFF	TRBJ1-1	.	TRBV7-8
CASSWLTGGNEQFF	TRBJ2-1	TRBD1	TRBV6-2/TRBV6-3
CASSPGNSYNSPLHF	TRBJ1-6	.	TRBV6-2/TRBV6-3
CSARRDTGKYRGYTF	TRBJ1-2	.	TRBV20-1
CSARELGSPENTEAFF	TRBJ1-1	.	TRBV20-1
CASSSGQPESLHF	TRBJ1-6	.	TRBV28
CASSSQETADRPQHF	TRBJ1-5	.	TRBV19
CASSQVLSGGRGTEAFF	TRBJ1-1	TRBD1	TRBV4-1
CASHGTGTEAFF	TRBJ1-1	TRBD1	TRBV19
CASSVMRGAYTEAFF	TRBJ1-1	.	TRBV9
CASSYSMGGQGNQPQHF	TRBJ1-5	.	TRBV6-2/TRBV6-3
CASSIGQLGNQPQHF	TRBJ1-5	.	TRBV19
CASSKDQSNQPQHF	TRBJ1-5	.	TRBV28
CASSSLRPQYF	TRBJ2-7	.	TRBV28
CASSLGSGGSYEQYF	TRBJ2-7	TRBD2	TRBV5-1
CATSSFREQFF	TRBJ2-1	.	TRBV15
CASPPPLSHSYEQYF	TRBJ2-7	.	TRBV2
CASSFSGTKETQYF	TRBJ2-5	.	TRBV27
CASRLDRVSYEQYF	TRBJ2-7	TRBD1	TRBV6-1
CASSLQGQETQYF	TRBJ2-5	.	TRBV5-4
CATQERSSYGYTF	TRBJ1-2	.	TRBV5-4
CAIKQGWDSPLHF	TRBJ1-6	.	TRBV10-3
CASGLRYQETQYF	TRBJ2-5	.	TRBV12-5
CASSLEGSSGNTIYF	TRBJ1-3	.	TRBV7-8
CSARAIAGGPGEQYF	TRBJ2-7	TRBD2	TRBV20-1
CSARMWAGGSYEQYF	TRBJ2-7	TRBD1	TRBV20-1
CASRQGYTSPLHF	TRBJ1-6	.	TRBV6-1
CASAQGAGTDTQYF	TRBJ2-3	TRBD1	TRBV19